The clone carrying this T cell receptor (beta chain) was counted many times. This sample was taken from a study of Graves' ophthalmopathy and Graves' hyperthyroidism. Researchers took RNA transcripts and amplified TCR beta CDR3 regions from them. Second-round multiplex PCR came after first-round RT-PCR with HTBI primers. MiXCR, applied by TCRdb to the multiplex PCR reads, yields one record per CDR3 protein. Of some 410,000 distinct CDR3 sequences listed, about 21% are singletons. Trimming left V 6 bases short and J 4 bases short, with 9 bases between. CDR3 size: 12 residues. Sequencing was carried out using peripheral blood. The receptor comes from a young woman with stable Graves' hyperthyroidism. This sequence joins TRBV12-3 or TRBV12-4 and TRBJ2-5, with unresolved D. This CDR3 is CASSTDVETQYF. As DNA, the CDR3 is TGTGCCAGCAGCACGGACGTAGAGACCCAGTACTTC.